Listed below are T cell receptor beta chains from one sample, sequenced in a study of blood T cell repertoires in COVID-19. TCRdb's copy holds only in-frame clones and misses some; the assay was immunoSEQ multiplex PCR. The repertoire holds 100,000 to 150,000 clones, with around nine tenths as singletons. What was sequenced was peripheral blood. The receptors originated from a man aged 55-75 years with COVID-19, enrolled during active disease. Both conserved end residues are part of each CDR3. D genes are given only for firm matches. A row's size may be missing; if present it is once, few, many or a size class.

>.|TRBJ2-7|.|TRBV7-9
CASSLAAVNEQYF
TGTGCCAGCAGCTTAGCCGCAGTAAACGAGCAGTACTTC
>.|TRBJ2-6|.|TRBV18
CASSPQTGGTGANVLTF
TGTGCCAGCTCACCACAGACTGGGGGCACTGGGGCCAACGTCCTGACTTTC
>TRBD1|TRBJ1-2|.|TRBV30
CAWSVGLGQHYGYTF
TGTGCCTGGAGTGTAGGACTGGGACAGCACTATGGCTACACCTTC
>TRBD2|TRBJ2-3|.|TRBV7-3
CASSYSGADTQYF
TGTGCCAGCAGCTATAGCGGGGCAGATACGCAGTATTTT
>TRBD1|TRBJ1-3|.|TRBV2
CASSDWTGSGNTIYF
TGTGCCAGCAGTGACTGGACAGGCTCTGGAAACACCATATATTTT
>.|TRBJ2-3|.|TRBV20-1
CSASLRGVTDTQYF
TGCAGTGCTAGTCTCCGGGGAGTCACAGATACGCAGTATTTT
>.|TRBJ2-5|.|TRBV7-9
CASSPDSQETQYF
TGTGCCAGCAGTCCTGACAGCCAAGAGACCCAGTACTTC
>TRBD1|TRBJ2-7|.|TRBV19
CASSAGQGEQYF
TGTGCCAGTAGTGCGGGACAGGGGGAGCAGTACTTC
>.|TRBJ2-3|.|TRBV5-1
CASAPTGTSTDTQYF
TGCGCCAGCGCACCGACAGGAACTAGCACAGATACGCAGTATTTT
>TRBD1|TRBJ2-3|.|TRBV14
CASSQDKTGFGADTQYF
TGTGCCAGCAGCCAAGATAAGACAGGGTTTGGTGCAGATACGCAGTATTTT
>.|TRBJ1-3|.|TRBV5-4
CASSLWAAGNTIYF
TGTGCCAGCAGCTTATGGGCCGCAGGAAACACCATATATTTT
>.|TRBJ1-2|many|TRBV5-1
CASSSLRDNYGYTF
TGCGCCAGCAGCTCTTTAAGAGATAACTATGGCTACACCTTC
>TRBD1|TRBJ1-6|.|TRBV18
CASSLPRTGVNSPLHF
TGTGCCAGCTCACTCCCCCGGACAGGGGTTAATTCACCCCTCCACTTT
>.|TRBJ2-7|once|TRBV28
CASSSAGLSSYEQYF
TGTGCCAGCAGCTCGGCGGGGTTGAGCTCCTACGAGCAGTACTTC
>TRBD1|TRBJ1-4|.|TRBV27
CASRYSGQGSNEKLFF
TGTGCCAGCCGCTACTCCGGACAGGGGTCTAATGAAAAACTGTTTTTT
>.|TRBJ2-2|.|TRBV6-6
CASRFAGELFF
TGTGCCAGCAGATTCGCCGGGGAGCTGTTTTTT
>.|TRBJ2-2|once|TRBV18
CASSRGGQNTGELFF
TGTGCCAGCTCACGCGGGGGACAGAACACCGGGGAGCTGTTTTTT
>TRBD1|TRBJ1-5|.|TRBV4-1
CASSQFLTGVDQPQHF
TGCGCCAGCAGCCAATTCCTGACAGGGGTGGATCAGCCCCAGCATTTT
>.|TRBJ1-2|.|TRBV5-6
CASSSRGTLANYGYTF
TGTGCCAGCAGCTCGCGTGGGACACTAGCTAACTATGGCTACACCTTC
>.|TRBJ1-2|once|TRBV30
CAWSLAGVGYGYTF
TGTGCCTGGAGTTTGGCAGGGGTTGGGTATGGCTACACCTTC
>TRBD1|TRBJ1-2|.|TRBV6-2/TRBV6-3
CASSYSMGQGNYGYTF
TGTGCCAGCAGTTACTCGATGGGACAGGGTAACTATGGCTACACCTTC
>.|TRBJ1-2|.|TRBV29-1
CSVTENYGYTF
TGCAGCGTTACTGAAAACTATGGCTACACCTTC
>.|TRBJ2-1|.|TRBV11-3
CASSLETGLDSYNEQFF
TGTGCCAGCAGCTTAGAGACAGGACTCGACTCCTACAATGAGCAGTTCTTC
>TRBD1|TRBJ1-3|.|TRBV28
CASRETGRGNTIYF
TGTGCCAGCAGGGAGACAGGGCGGGGAAACACCATATATTTT
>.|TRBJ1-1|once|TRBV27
CASSLYPQANTEAFF
TGTGCCAGCAGTTTATACCCTCAAGCAAACACTGAAGCTTTCTTT
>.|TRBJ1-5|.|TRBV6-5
CASRLGLGPQHF
TGTGCCAGCCGATTGGGACTCGGGCCCCAGCATTTT
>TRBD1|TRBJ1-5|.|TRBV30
CAWSTGGNQPQHF
TGTGCCTGGTCGACAGGGGGCAATCAGCCCCAGCATTTT
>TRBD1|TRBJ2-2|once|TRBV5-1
CASSSGTGFAGELFF
TGCGCCAGCAGTTCCGGGACAGGGTTCGCCGGGGAGCTGTTTTTT
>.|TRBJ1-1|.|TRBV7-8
CASSLTENTEAFF
TGTGCCAGCAGCCTAACAGAAAACACTGAAGCTTTCTTT
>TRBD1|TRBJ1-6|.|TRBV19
CASSVLRDRYNSPLHF
TGTGCCAGTAGTGTTCTCCGGGACAGGTATAATTCACCCCTCCACTTT
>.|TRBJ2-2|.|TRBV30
CAWSVTSGVWGLGRTGELFF
TGTGCCTGGAGTGTAACTAGTGGGGTATGGGGACTGGGGAGGACCGGGGAGCTGTTTTTT
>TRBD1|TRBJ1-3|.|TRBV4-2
CASSQTGQGSLNTIYF
TGTGCCAGCAGCCAGACCGGACAGGGGTCTCTAAACACCATATATTTT
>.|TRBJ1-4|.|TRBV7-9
CASSLYSNEKLFF
TGTGCCAGCAGCTTATACAGTAATGAAAAACTGTTTTTT
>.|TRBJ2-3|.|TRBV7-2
CASRPAGPTTDTQYF
TGTGCCAGCAGACCGGCGGGCCCCACCACAGATACGCAGTATTTT
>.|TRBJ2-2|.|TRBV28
CASSLTGTPNTGELFF
TGTGCCAGCAGTTTAACCGGGACACCCAACACCGGGGAGCTGTTTTTT
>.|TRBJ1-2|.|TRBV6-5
CASSYSVGSRYGYTF
TGTGCCAGCAGTTACTCGGTCGGGAGCCGCTATGGCTACACCTTC
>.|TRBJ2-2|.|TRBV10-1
CASSESRVANTGELFF
TGCGCCAGCAGTGAGTCACGGGTAGCTAACACCGGGGAGCTGTTTTTT